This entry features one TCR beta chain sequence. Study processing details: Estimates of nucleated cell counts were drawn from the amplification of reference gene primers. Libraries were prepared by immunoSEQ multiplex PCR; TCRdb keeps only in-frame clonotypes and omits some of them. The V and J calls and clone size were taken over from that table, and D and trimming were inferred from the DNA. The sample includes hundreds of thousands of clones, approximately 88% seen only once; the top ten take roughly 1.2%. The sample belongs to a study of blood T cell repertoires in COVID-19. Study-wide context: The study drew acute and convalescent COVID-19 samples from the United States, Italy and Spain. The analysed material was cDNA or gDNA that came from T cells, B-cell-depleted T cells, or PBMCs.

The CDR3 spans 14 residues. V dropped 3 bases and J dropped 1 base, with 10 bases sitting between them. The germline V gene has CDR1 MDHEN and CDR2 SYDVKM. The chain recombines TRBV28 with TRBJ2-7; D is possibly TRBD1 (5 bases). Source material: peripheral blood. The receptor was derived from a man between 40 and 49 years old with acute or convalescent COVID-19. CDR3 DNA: TGTGCCAGCAGTTTCATGTCAGGGTCCTACGAGCAGTACTTC. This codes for CASSFMSGSYEQYF.